This TCR beta chain came from a study of blood T cell repertoires in COVID-19. The overall study: T cells, B-cell-depleted T cells, or PBMCs provided the cDNA or gDNA that served as material.

The sample holds a few counts of this clone. CDR1 is KGHSH and CDR2 is LQKENI in the germline V gene. The CDR3 spans 14 residues. Trimming shortened V by 6 bases and J by 7 bases, and 13 bases separated the two germline ends. Repertoires were generated with immunoSEQ multiplex PCR, while TCRdb's copy carries only in-frame clones and drops some. Among about 420,000 clones listed, approximately 90% were seen once. The TCR originated in a man younger than 35 with COVID-19, enrolled during active disease. Sequenced: peripheral blood. The V and J genes are TRBV18 and TRBJ1-6, with D unclear. The CDR3 protein is CASSPDPENSPLHF. The CDR3 bases are TGTGCCAGCTCCCCAGATCCGGAGAATTCACCCCTCCACTTT.